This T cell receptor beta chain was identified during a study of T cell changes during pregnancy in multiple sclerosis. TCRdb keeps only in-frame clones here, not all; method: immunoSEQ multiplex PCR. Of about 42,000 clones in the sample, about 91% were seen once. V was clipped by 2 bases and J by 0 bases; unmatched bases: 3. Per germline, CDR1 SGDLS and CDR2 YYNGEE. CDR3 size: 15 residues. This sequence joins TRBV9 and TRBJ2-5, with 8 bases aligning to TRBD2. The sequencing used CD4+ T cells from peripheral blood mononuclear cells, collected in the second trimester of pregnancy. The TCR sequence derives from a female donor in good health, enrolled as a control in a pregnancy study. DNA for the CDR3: TGTGCCAGCAGCGTCGGGACTAGTGACCAAGAGACCCAGTACTTC. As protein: CASSVGTSDQETQYF. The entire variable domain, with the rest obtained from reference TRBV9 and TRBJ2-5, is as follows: DSGVTQTPKHLITATGQRVTLRCSPRSGDLSVYWYQQSLDQGLQFLIQYYNGEERAKGNILERFSAQQFPDLHSELNLSSLELGDSALYFCASSVGTSDQETQYFGPGTRLLVL.